The next 16 T cell receptor beta chains were all read from a single sample in a study of blood T cell repertoires in COVID-19. Method: immunoSEQ multiplex PCR; TCRdb's copy keeps in-frame clones and lacks some. The sample includes tens of thousands of clones, 90% of them seen just once. Sample: peripheral blood. Receptor source: a woman aged 45-59 years in a cohort sampled during active COVID-19.

The V and J genes are TRBV6-4 and TRBJ2-3, with TRBD2 identical over 15 bases. Germline V lookup: CDR1 MRHNA, CDR2 SNTAGT. This CDR3 comprises 18 residues. Unmatched junction bases numbered 7, after V lost 6 bases and J lost 0 bases. The CDR3 DNA reads TGTGCCAGCAGCTTCTCGGGACTAGCGGGAGGAAGCACAGATACGCAGTATTTT. Its translation: CASSFSGLAGGSTDTQYF.

The chain uses TRBV28 and TRBJ2-4, with 11 positions matching TRBD2. Germline-derived CDR1 and CDR2 are MDHEN and SYDVKM. The CDR3 is 15 residues long. The trim removed 6 bases at V and 4 bases at J, leaving 5 bases unmatched. The CDR3 protein is CASRSGTSGKNIQYF. CDR3 bases: TGTGCCAGCAGATCCGGGACTAGCGGAAAAAACATTCAGTACTTC.

A single count supports this clone. The chain recombines TRBV7-2 with TRBJ2-1, with D unresolved. There are 14 residues in the CDR3. V shed 5 bases and J shed 5 bases, with 13 bases lying between them. The V gene's germline CDR1 is SGHTA and CDR2 FQGNSA. CDR3 loop: CASSPQVSNNEQFF. In DNA form, the CDR3 reads TGTGCCAGCAGCCCCCAAGTGAGCAACAATGAGCAGTTCTTC.

Notes on this clone: At one end the junction does not follow the germline gene, possibly because of a read error. The chain employs TRBV7-7 and TRBJ2-5; tentative D call: TRBD1 (6 bases). The germline V gene encodes CDR1 SSHAT and CDR2 FNYEAQ (reference sequence). This CDR3 has 15 residues. Written as DNA, the CDR3 is TGTGCTAGCAGCCCGGCCCCAGGGGCTCAAGAGACCCAGTACTTC. Translated, it gives CASSPAPGAQETQYF.

The CDR3 loop reads CASSPAPGGQYGYTF. CDR3 sequence (DNA): TGTGCCAGCAGCCCCGCCCCAGGGGGACAATATGGCTACACCTTC. The gene calls are TRBV27 and TRBJ1-2, with 7 bases that match TRBD1. J gave up 5 bases and V 6 bases, and 12 bases lay outside the gene matches. CDR1 MNHEY and CDR2 SMNVEV come from the germline V gene (reference sequence). The CDR3 contains 15 residues.

The genes are TRBV19 and TRBJ1-5; the match to TRBD1 covers 10 bases. Germline V lookup: CDR1 LNHDA, CDR2 SQIVND (reference sequence). The V and J ends lost 7 bases and 6 bases, in that order; junction bases with no gene match: 15. The CDR3 consists of 17 residues. The CDR3 region is CASTLDGTGEARQPQHF. The CDR3 DNA follows: TGTGCCAGTACCCTAGACGGGACAGGGGAGGCCCGTCAGCCCCAGCATTTT. Variable domain in full (rest from reference TRBV19 and TRBJ1-5): DGGITQSPKYLFRKEGQNVTLSCEQNLNHDAMYWYRQDPGQGLRLIYYSQIVNDFQKGDIAEGYSVSREKKESFPLTVTSAQKNPTAFYLCASTLDGTGEARQPQHFGDGTRLSIL.

In this sample, this clone turned up once. The gene calls are TRBV29-1 and TRBJ2-1, with 7 bases fitting TRBD2. V gave up 5 bases and J gave up 8 bases; unmatched junction bases: 15. The CDR3 has 15 amino acids. Germline V gene sequence: CDR1 SQVTM, CDR2 ANQGSEA. Written as DNA, the CDR3 is TGCAGCGTTTCCGGGACTACTCCTTCCCCCTATGAGCAGTTCTTC. Translating gives CSVSGTTPSPYEQFF.

The chain carries TRBV28 and TRBJ1-5; 8 bases line up with TRBD1. Germline V gene data show CDR1 as MDHEN and CDR2 as SYDVKM. Trimming at V came to 2 bases and at J to 3 bases, leaving 12 bases not matched to a gene. CDR3 length equals 18 residues. The CDR3, as DNA: TGTGCCAGCAGTTTACAGGCCGGGACAGGATGGGTCAATCAGCCCCAGCATTTT. Translating it yields CASSLQAGTGWVNQPQHF.

This chain connects TRBV27 to TRBJ1-2; maybe TRBD1 (6 bases). The V end lost 6 bases, the J end lost 2 bases, and 13 bases lay between the germline ends. This CDR3 has 14 residues. Germline V CDR1 and CDR2: MNHEY, SMNVEV (reference sequence). CDR3 region: CASRSTQGNYGYTF. The CDR3 coding sequence is TGTGCCAGCAGGTCAACACAGGGCAACTATGGCTACACCTTC.

The rearrangement joins TRBV5-1 to TRBJ2-5, with 7 bases matching TRBD1. CDR1 is SGHRS, CDR2 YFSETQ, per germline. This CDR3 has 16 residues. J was trimmed by 5 bases and V by 2 bases; bases with no gene match: 12. In DNA form, the CDR3 reads TGCGCCAGCAGCTTCCGGGACAGCACTGGGGAGGAGACCCAGTACTTC. This sequence encodes CASSFRDSTGEETQYF.

J is TRBJ2-2 and V is TRBV21-1; the DNA was not compared with TRBD1, the D call given in the table. TRBV21-1 is shown as a pseudogene. The CDR3 contains 17 residues. The CDR3 region has the DNA TGTGCCAGCAGCAAAGCGCTGGGACAGGCTGCAACCGGGGAGCTGTTTTTT. Residues: CASSKALGQAATGELFF.

The rearrangement uses TRBV27 and TRBJ1-2, with 8 positions matching TRBD1. Germline assignment: CDR1 MNHEY and CDR2 SMNVEV (reference sequence). The CDR3 consists of 15 residues. V was pared by 4 bases and J by 6 bases, with 10 bases of the junction left unmatched. Written as DNA, the CDR3 is TGTGCCAGCAGTTCCTGGGAACAGGGGGGGGATGGCTACACCTTC. Translating it yields CASSSWEQGGDGYTF.

V is TRBV6-5 and J is TRBJ2-7; the match to TRBD2 covers 10 bases. Germline CDR1 MNHEY, CDR2 SVGAGI. V was pared by 6 bases and J by 3 bases, with 5 bases of the junction left unmatched. The CDR3 spans 14 residues. In DNA form, the CDR3 reads TGTGCCAGCAGGCGACTAGCGGGTAGCTACGAGCAGTACTTC. Its protein is CASRRLAGSYEQYF.

With respect to this clone: At one end the junction does not follow the germline gene, possibly because of a read error. The genes are TRBV7-7 and TRBJ2-5; 10 nucleotides match TRBD2. CDR1 SSHAT and CDR2 FNYEAQ come from the germline V gene (reference sequence). The CDR3 is made up of 17 amino acids. The CDR3 loop is CASSPGGLAGERETQYF. The CDR3 bases are TGTGCTAGCAGCCCCGGGGGGCTAGCGGGAGAGAGAGAGACCCAGTACTTC.

The V gene is TRBV29-1, the J gene TRBJ1-2; no definite D call. This CDR3 region has 15 residues. V was clipped by 1 base and J by 4 bases, with 16 bases between them. Germline V gene lookup returns CDR1 SQVTM and CDR2 ANQGSEA. CDR3 sequence: CSVEGSGEGSYGYTF. In nucleotides, the CDR3 is TGCAGCGTTGAAGGATCGGGAGAGGGCAGCTATGGCTACACCTTC.

This chain connects TRBV18 to TRBJ1-2; D call uncertain. The CDR3 sequence is 14 residues long. In germline, CDR1 is KGHSH, CDR2 LQKENI. Trimming took off 5 bases at V and 5 bases at J, with 15 bases between the two ends. The CDR3 spells CASSDQEGRYGYTF. CDR3 nucleotides: TGTGCCAGCTCAGACCAGGAGGGAAGGTATGGCTACACCTTC. Full variable domain (remainder filled in from reference TRBV18 and TRBJ1-2): NAGVMQNPRHLVRRRGQEARLRCSPMKGHSHVYWYRQLPEEGLKFMVYLQKENIIDESGMPKERFSAEFPKEGPSILRIQQVVRGDSAAYFCASSDQEGRYGYTFGSGTRLTVV.